Described below is a single TCR beta chain sequence and its context. Distinct nucleotide sequences in the sample also encode this CDR3. Germline CDR1 is MNHEY and CDR2 is SMNVEV (reference sequence). Trimming removed 6 bases from V and 4 bases from J; junction bases left unmatched: 4. The CDR3 is made up of 13 amino acids. This sample stems from a study of blood T cell repertoires in COVID-19. As for the study in general: PBMCs, B-cell-depleted T cells, or T cells were the source of the cDNA or gDNA that made up the material.

Only in-frame clones appear in the TCRdb table, and some are missing; sequencing was by immunoSEQ multiplex PCR. Of 250,000 or so clones in the sample, about 90% were seen once. Participant ages covered roughly 18 to 89 years across 20 to 30 US areas. Assignment of participants to cohorts was predicated upon participant-reported clinical history. Among Cohort 3 donors, those recovered had two negative PCRs, clearance, or symptom resolution. The chain recombines TRBV27 with TRBJ1-2, with 8 positions matching TRBD1. The clonotype was recovered from a man aged 30-40 years who had recovered from COVID-19. Sequences were obtained from PBMCs or T cells enriched from blood (not recorded which). The CDR3, as DNA: TGTGCCAGCAGCTTAACAGGGGGCTATGGCTACACCTTC. Translation: CASSLTGGYGYTF.